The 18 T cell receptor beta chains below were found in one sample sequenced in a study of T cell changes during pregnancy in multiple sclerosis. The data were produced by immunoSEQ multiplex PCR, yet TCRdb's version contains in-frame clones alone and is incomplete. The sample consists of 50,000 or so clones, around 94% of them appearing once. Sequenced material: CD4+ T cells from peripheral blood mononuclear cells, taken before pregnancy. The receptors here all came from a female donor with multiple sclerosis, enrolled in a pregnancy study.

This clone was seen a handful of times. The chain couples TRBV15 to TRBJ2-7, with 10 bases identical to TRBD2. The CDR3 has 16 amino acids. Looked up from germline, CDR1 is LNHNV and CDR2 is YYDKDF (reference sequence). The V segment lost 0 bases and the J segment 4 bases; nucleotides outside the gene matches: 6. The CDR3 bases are TGTGCCACCAGCAGAGATCGGGCTAGCGGGAGATACGAGCAGTACTTC. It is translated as CATSRDRASGRYEQYF.

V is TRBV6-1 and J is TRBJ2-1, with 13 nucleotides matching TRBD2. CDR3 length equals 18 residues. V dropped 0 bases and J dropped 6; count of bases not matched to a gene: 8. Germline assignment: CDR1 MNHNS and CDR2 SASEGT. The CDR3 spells CASSEARTSGSYGNEQFF. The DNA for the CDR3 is TGTGCCAGCAGTGAAGCAAGGACTAGCGGGAGTTATGGCAATGAGCAGTTCTTC.

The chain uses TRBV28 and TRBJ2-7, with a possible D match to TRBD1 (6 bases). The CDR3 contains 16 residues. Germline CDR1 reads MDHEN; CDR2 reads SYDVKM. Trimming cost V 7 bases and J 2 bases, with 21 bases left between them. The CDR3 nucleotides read TGTGCCAGCACCTCGACAGGTGCTGGTAGGACCTACGAGCAGTACTTC. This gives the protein CASTSTGAGRTYEQYF.

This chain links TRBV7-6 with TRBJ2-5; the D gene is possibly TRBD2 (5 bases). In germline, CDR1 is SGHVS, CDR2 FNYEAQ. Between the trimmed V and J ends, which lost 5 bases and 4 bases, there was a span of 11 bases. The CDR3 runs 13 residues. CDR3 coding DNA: TGTGCCAGCAGCCATTGGCGGGCAGAGACCCAGTACTTC. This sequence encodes CASSHWRAETQYF.

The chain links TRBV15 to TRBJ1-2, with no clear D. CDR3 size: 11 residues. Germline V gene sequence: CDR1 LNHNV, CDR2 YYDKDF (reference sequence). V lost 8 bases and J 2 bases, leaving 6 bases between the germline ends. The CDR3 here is CATRENYGYTF. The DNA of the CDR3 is TGTGCCACCCGGGAAAACTATGGCTACACCTTC.

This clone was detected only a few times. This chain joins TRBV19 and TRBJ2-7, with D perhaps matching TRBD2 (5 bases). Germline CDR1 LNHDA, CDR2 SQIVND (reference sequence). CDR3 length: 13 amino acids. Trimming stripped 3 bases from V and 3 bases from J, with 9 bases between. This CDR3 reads CASSMRADYEQYF. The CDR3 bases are TGTGCCAGTAGTATGCGGGCGGACTACGAGCAGTACTTC.

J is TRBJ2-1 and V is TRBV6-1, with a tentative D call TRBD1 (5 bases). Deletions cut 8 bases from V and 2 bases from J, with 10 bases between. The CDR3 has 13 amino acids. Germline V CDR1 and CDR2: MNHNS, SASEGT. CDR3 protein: CASSRQPYNEQFF. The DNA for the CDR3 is TGTGCCAGCTCCAGACAGCCCTACAATGAGCAGTTCTTC.

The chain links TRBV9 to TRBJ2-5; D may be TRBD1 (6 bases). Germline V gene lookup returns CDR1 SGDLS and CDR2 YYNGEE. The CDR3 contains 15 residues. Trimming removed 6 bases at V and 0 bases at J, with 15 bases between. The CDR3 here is CASTRGYTYQETQYF. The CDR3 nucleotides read TGTGCCAGCACCAGGGGCTATACCTACCAAGAGACCCAGTACTTC.

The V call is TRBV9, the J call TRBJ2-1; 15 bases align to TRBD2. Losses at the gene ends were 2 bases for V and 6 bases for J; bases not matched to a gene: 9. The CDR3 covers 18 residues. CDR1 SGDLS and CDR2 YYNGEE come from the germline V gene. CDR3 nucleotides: TGTGCCAGCAGCGTTGCCGGGACTAGCGGGAGGCCAGTCAATGAGCAGTTCTTC. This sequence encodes CASSVAGTSGRPVNEQFF.

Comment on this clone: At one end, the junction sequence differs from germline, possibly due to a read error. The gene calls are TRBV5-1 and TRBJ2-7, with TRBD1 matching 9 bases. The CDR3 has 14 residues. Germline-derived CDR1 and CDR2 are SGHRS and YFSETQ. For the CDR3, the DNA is TGCGCCACCAGCGGGACAGGGTTTTATGACGAGCAGTACTTC. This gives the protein CATSGTGFYDEQYF.

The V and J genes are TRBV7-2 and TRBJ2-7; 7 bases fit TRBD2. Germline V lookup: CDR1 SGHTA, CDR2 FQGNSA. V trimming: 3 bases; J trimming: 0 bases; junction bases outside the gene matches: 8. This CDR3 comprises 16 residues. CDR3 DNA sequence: TGTGCCAGCAGCTTTATAGGCGGGAGCAGCTCCTACGAGCAGTACTTC. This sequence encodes CASSFIGGSSSYEQYF.

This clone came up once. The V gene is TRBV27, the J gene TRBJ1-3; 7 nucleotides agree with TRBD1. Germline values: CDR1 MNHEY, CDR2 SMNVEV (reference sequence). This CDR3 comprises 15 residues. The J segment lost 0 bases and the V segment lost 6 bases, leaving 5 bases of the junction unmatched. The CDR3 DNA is TGTGCCAGCAGGGGGCAGGGGGTCTCTGGAAACACCATATATTTT. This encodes CASRGQGVSGNTIYF.

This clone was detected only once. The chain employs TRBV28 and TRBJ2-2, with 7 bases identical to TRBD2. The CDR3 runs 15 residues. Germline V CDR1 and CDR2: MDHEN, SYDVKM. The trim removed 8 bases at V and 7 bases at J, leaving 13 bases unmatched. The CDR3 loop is CASGLGGAQGGELFF. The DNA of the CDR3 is TGTGCCAGCGGGCTGGGAGGGGCTCAGGGCGGGGAGCTGTTTTTT.

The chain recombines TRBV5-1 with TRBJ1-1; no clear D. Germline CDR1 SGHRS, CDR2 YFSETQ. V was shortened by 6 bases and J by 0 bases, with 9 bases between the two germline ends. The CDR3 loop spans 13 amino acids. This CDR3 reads CASTSGLNTEAFF. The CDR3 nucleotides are TGCGCCAGCACAAGCGGGTTGAACACTGAAGCTTTCTTT.

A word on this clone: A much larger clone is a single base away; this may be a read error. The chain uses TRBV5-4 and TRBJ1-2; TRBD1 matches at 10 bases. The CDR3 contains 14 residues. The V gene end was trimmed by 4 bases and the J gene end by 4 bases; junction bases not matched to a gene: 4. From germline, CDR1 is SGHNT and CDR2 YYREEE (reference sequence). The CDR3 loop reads CASSTGTGAYGYTF. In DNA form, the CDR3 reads TGTGCCAGCAGCACCGGGACAGGGGCCTATGGCTACACCTTC.

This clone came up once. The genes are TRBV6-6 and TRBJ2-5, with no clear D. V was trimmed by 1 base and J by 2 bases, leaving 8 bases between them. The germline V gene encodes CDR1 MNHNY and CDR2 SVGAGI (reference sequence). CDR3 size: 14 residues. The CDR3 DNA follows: TGTGCCAGCAGTTACTTGGGCCCTCAAGAGACCCAGTACTTC. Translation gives CASSYLGPQETQYF.

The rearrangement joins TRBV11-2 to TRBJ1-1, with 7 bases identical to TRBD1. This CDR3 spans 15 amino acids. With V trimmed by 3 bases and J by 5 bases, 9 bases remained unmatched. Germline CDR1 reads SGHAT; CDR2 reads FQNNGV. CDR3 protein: CASSLMGQFATEAFF. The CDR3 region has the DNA TGTGCCAGCAGCTTGATGGGACAGTTCGCAACTGAAGCTTTCTTT.

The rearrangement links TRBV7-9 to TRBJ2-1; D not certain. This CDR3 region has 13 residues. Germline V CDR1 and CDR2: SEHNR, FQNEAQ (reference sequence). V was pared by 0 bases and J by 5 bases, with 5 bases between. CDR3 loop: CASSLAIDNEQFF. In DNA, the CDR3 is TGTGCCAGCAGCTTAGCGATAGACAATGAGCAGTTCTTC. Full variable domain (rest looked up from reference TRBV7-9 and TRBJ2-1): DTGVSQNPRHKITKRGQNVTFRCDPISEHNRLYWYRQTLGQGPEFLTYFQNEAQLEKSRLLSDRFSAERPKGSFSTLEIQRTEQGDSAMYLCASSLAIDNEQFFGPGTRLTVL.